This TCR beta chain appears in the sequencing data of a study of cytomegalovirus exposure and HLA in healthy donors. Study conclusions and caveats: The tendency of first-cohort TCR clusters to co-occur in the approximately 120 validation repertoires was identified by a subsequent analysis. In vitro testing confirmed a few CMV-associated chains as specific for CMV antigens.

Germline CDR1 MNHEY, CDR2 SMNVEV (reference sequence). The CDR3 runs to 14 residues. V was cut by 2 bases and J by 3 bases, with 8 bases left in between. Some clones are missing from TCRdb's copy, which holds only in-frame ones; the method was immunoSEQ multiplex PCR. Among more than 150,000 clones listed, 80% to 85% were seen once. Details on this clone: Its antigen is currently unknown.

The source is a young woman in good health and CMV-seropositive. Sequencing was performed on PBMCs. The rearrangement joins TRBV27 to TRBJ2-1, with D perhaps matching TRBD1 (5 bases). The CDR3 loop is CASSLVTDYNEQFF. The CDR3 DNA reads as TGTGCCAGCAGTTTAGTGACAGACTACAATGAGCAGTTCTTC.